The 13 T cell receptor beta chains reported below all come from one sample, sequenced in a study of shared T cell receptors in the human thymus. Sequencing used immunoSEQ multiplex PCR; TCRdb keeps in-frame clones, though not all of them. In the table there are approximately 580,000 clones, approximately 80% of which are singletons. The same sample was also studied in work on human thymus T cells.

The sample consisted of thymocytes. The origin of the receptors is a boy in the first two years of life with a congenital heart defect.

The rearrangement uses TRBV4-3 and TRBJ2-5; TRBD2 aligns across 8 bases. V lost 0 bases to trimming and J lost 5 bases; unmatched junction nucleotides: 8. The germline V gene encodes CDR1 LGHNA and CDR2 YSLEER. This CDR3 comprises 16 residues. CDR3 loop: CASSQEISGIRETQYF. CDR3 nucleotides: TGCGCCAGCAGCCAAGAGATTAGCGGGATCCGGGAGACCCAGTACTTC.

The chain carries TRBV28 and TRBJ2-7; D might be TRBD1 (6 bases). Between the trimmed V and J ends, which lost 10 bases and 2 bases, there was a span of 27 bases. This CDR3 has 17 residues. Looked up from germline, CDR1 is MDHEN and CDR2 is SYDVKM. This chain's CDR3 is CATATIENQQGPYEQYF. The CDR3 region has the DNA TGTGCCACCGCCACCATAGAGAACCAACAGGGCCCCTACGAGCAGTACTTC.

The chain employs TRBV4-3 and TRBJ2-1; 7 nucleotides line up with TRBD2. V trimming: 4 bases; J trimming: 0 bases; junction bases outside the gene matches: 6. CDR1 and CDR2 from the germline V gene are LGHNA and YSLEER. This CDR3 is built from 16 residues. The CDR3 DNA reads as TGCGCCAGCAGCCCGATACCGGGGGGCTCCTACAATGAGCAGTTCTTC. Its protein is CASSPIPGGSYNEQFF.

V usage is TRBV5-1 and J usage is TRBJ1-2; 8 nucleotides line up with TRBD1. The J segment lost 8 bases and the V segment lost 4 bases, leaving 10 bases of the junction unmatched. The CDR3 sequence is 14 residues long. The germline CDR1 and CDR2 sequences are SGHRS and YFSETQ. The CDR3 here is CASSTRTGYGGYTF. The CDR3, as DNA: TGCGCCAGCAGCACCAGGACAGGGTACGGGGGCTACACCTTC.

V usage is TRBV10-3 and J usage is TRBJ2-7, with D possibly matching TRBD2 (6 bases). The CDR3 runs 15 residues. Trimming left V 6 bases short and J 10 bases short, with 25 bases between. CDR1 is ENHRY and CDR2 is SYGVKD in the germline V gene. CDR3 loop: CAIRGVGGEGSPQYF. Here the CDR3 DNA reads TGTGCCATCAGGGGAGTGGGGGGAGAGGGCTCTCCCCAGTACTTC.

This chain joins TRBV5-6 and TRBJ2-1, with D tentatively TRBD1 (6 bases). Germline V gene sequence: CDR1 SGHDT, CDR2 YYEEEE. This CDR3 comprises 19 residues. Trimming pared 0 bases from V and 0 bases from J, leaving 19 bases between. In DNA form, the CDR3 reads TGTGCCAGCAGCTTGGCCTGCGTCCACAGGGCTAGCTCCTACAATGAGCAGTTCTTC. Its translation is CASSLACVHRASSYNEQFF.

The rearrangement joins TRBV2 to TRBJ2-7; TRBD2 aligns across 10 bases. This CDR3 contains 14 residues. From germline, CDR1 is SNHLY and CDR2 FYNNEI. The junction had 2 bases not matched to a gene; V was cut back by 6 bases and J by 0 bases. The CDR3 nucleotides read TGTGCCAGCAGACCTAGCGGGAGCTCCTACGAGCAGTACTTC. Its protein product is CASRPSGSSYEQYF.

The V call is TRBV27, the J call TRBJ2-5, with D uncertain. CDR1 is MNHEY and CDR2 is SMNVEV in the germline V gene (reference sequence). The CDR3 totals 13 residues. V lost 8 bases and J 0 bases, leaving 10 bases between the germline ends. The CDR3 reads CASHTRDQETQYF. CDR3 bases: TGTGCCAGCCATACCCGGGACCAAGAGACCCAGTACTTC.

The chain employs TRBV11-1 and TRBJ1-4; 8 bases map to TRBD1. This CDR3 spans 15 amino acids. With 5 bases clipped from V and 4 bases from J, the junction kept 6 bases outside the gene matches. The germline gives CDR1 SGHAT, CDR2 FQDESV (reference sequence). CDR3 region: CASSTQGVSNEKLFF. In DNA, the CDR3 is TGTGCCAGCAGCACACAGGGGGTGAGTAATGAAAAACTGTTTTTT.

CDR3 loop: CASSTLQVSGANVLTF. Written as DNA, the CDR3 is TGTGCCAGCAGCACCTTACAAGTCTCTGGGGCCAACGTCCTGACTTTC. The genes are TRBV21-1 and TRBJ2-6; TRBD1 is the table's D call and was not checked against the DNA. TRBV21-1 is assigned pseudogene status. The length of the CDR3 is 16 residues.

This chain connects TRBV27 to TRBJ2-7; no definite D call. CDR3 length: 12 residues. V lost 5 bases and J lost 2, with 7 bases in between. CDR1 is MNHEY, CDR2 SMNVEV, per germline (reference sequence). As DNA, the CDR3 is TGTGCCAGCAGTCAAACACCCTACGAGCAGTACTTC. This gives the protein CASSQTPYEQYF.

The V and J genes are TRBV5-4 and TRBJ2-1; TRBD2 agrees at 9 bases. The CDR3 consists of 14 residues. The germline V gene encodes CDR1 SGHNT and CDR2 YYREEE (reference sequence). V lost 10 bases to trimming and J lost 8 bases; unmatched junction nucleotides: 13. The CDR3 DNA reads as TGTGCCGGGGAGGGGGGGACTAGCCTCGATGAGCAGTTCTTC. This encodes CAGEGGTSLDEQFF.

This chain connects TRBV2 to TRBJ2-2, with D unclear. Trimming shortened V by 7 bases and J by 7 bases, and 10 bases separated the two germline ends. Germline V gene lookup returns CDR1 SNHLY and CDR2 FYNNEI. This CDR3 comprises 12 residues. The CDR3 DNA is TGTGCCAGCATCGCAACGGGCGGGGAGCTGTTTTTT. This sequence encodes CASIATGGELFF.